The 31 T cell receptor beta chains presented below share a single source sample, sequenced in a study of T-cell reconstitution after alpha-beta-depleted transplantation in children. Preparation of the TCRbeta library was carried out with unique molecular identifiers. TCRdb ran MiXCR on the PCR reads and lists one entry per CDR3 protein. The table records about 98,000 distinct CDR3 sequences, 20% to 30% of them present only once. This specimen consisted of PBMCs, obtained before TCRalphabeta/CD19-depleted stem cell transplant. The receptors shown here come from a boy younger than 10 with acute lymphoblastic leukemia, due to receive a stem cell transplant.

This clonotype was counted once. The chain has TRBV20-1 and TRBJ1-5; D perhaps matches TRBD1 (6 bases). The CDR3 runs to 14 residues. Trimming pared 1 base from V and 5 bases from J, leaving 12 bases between. CDR1 is DFQATT, CDR2 SNEGSKA, per germline (reference sequence). CDR3 sequence (DNA): TGCAGTGCTAGAGGTGGGGGGGCGGATCAGCCCCAGCATTTT. Amino acid sequence: CSARGGGADQPQHF.

V usage is TRBV5-1 and J usage is TRBJ2-7, with D perhaps TRBD1 or TRBD2 (5 bases each). This CDR3 is 14 amino acids long. CDR1 SGHRS and CDR2 YFSETQ come from the germline V gene. V was cut by 2 bases and J by 3 bases, with 12 bases left in between. CDR3 coding DNA: TGCGCCAGCAGCTTCCAGCGAGGGGTCTACGAGCAGTACTTC. It codes for CASSFQRGVYEQYF.

The chain employs TRBV7-9 and TRBJ2-5, with 8 bases matching TRBD2. The CDR3 has 17 amino acids. Per germline, CDR1 SEHNR and CDR2 FQNEAQ (reference sequence). The V segment lost 2 bases and the J segment 2 bases; nucleotides outside the gene matches: 10. The CDR3 DNA follows: TGTGCCAGCAGCTTAAATTCCCACCGGGGGGGGCAAGAGACCCAGTACTTC. It encodes CASSLNSHRGGQETQYF. Using reference TRBV7-9 and TRBJ2-5 for the parts outside the CDR3, the full variable domain is DTGVSQNPRHKITKRGQNVTFRCDPISEHNRLYWYRQTLGQGPEFLTYFQNEAQLEKSRLLSDRFSAERPKGSFSTLEIQRTEQGDSAMYLCASSLNSHRGGQETQYFGPGTRLLVL.

J is TRBJ1-2 and V is TRBV20-1; 7 nucleotides agree with TRBD1. The V gene end was trimmed by 0 bases and the J gene end by 4 bases; junction bases not matched to a gene: 8. The CDR3 is made up of 15 amino acids. Germline V gene sequence: CDR1 DFQATT, CDR2 SNEGSKA (reference sequence). The CDR3 here is CSARDTRQGTYGYTF. In DNA, the CDR3 is TGCAGTGCTAGAGATACGAGACAGGGAACCTATGGCTACACCTTC.

This clonotype was observed a handful of times. The rearrangement links TRBV28 to TRBJ2-1; TRBD2 might be the D (6 bases). Per the germline V gene, CDR1 is MDHEN and CDR2 is SYDVKM. Trimming left V 3 bases short and J 12 bases short, with 18 bases between. The CDR3 runs 14 residues. The DNA of the CDR3 is TGTGCCAGCAGTTTCGAAGACAGAGGAGGGTTGCAGTTCTTC. Amino acid sequence: CASSFEDRGGLQFF.

This clonotype was detected many times. The chain uses TRBV4-3 and TRBJ1-1; no firm D call. V was cut by 0 bases and J by 0 bases, with 11 bases left in between. This CDR3 has 16 residues. Germline CDR1 LGHNA, CDR2 YSLEER. The CDR3 loop reads CASSQDRAAVNTEAFF. CDR3 in DNA: TGCGCCAGCAGCCAAGATCGGGCAGCTGTGAACACTGAAGCTTTCTTT.

With respect to this clonotype: Sequence at one end of the junction differs from germline and may be a read error. The chain has TRBV7-9 and TRBJ1-2, with TRBD1 identical over 8 bases. There are 13 residues in the CDR3. CDR1 SEHNR and CDR2 FQNEAQ come from the germline V gene (reference sequence). CDR3 sequence (DNA): TGTGCCAGCAGCTTAGGGGACAGGAGCATGTGTGCCTTC. As protein: CASSLGDRSMCAF.

The V gene is TRBV5-6, the J gene TRBJ2-3; 10 nucleotides line up with TRBD2. The germline V gene encodes CDR1 SGHDT and CDR2 YYEEEE. With V trimmed by 0 bases and J by 2 bases, 12 bases remained unmatched. This CDR3 has 19 amino acids. The CDR3 loop is CASSLEVSSGRWYTDTQYF. In nucleotides, the CDR3 is TGTGCCAGCAGCTTGGAGGTTTCTAGCGGGAGATGGTACACAGATACGCAGTATTTT.

This clonotype was counted at least ten times. This chain connects TRBV12-3 or TRBV12-4 to TRBJ2-7; weak D call: TRBD1 (6 bases). Trimming shortened V by 5 bases and J by 6 bases, and 14 bases separated the two germline ends. The CDR3 is made up of 13 amino acids. The CDR3, as DNA: TGTGCCAGCAGTATCGACAGGCACGGCGAGCAGTACTTC. As protein: CASSIDRHGEQYF.

A few counts support this clonotype. V and J are TRBV12-3 or TRBV12-4 and TRBJ2-1; D possibly uses TRBD1 or TRBD2 (5 bases each). V was clipped by 6 bases and J by 5 bases, with 5 bases between them. The CDR3 has 11 amino acids. The CDR3 DNA reads as TGTGCCAGCAGGGGACACAATGAGCAGTTCTTC. It yields the protein CASRGHNEQFF.

V usage is TRBV28 and J usage is TRBJ2-1; no definite D call. Trimming cost V 1 base and J 6 bases, with 7 bases left between them. The CDR3 loop spans 13 amino acids. CDR1 is MDHEN and CDR2 is SYDVKM in the germline V gene. In DNA, the CDR3 is TGTGCCAGCAGTTTATCCCAATTCAATGAGCAGTTCTTC. It is translated as CASSLSQFNEQFF.

The chain joins TRBV20-1 to TRBJ2-5, with D tentatively TRBD2 (6 bases). The germline CDR1 and CDR2 sequences are DFQATT and SNEGSKA (reference sequence). The CDR3 sequence is 14 residues long. The V gene lost 3 bases and the J gene lost 5 bases, with 16 bases spanning the gap. The DNA for the CDR3 is TGCAGTGCTAGTAGCGGAGGGGCCGAGGAGACCCAGTACTTC. This translates into CSASSGGAEETQYF.

The V gene is TRBV21-1, the J gene TRBJ1-1. TRBV21-1 is listed as a pseudogene. There are 13 residues in the CDR3. For the CDR3, the DNA is TGTGCCAGCAGCAAATATCTGGGCACTGAAGCTTTCTTT. It yields the protein CASSKYLGTEAFF.

The chain recombines TRBV2 with TRBJ2-1, with TRBD1 as a possible D gene (5 bases). Trimming cost V 2 bases and J 5 bases, with 10 bases left between them. The CDR3 runs 14 residues. Looked up from germline, CDR1 is SNHLY and CDR2 is FYNNEI. The CDR3 nucleotides read TGTGCCAGCAGTGAAACACAGGCCGACAATGAGCAGTTCTTC. Translation: CASSETQADNEQFF.

This sequence joins TRBV27 and TRBJ2-7, with 11 bases matching TRBD2. V shed 6 bases, J shed 3 bases, and the junction held 7 bases outside the gene matches. The CDR3 contains 15 residues. Germline-derived CDR1 and CDR2 are MNHEY and SMNVEV (reference sequence). CDR3 nucleotide sequence: TGTGCCAGCAGACCCGGGACTAGCGGTTACTACGAGCAGTACTTC. It is translated as CASRPGTSGYYEQYF.

Comments on this clonotype: Lacking the conserved final phenylalanine or tryptophan, this CDR3 likely reflects a read error. The genes are TRBV27 and TRBJ2-5; D gene ambiguous. The CDR3 consists of 14 residues. The germline V gene encodes CDR1 MNHEY and CDR2 SMNVEV (reference sequence). The V end was cut by 4 bases, the J end by 2 bases, with 11 bases between. CDR3 sequence reads: CASSSDRRQETQYS. In DNA form, the CDR3 reads TGTGCCAGCAGTTCGGATCGAAGGCAAGAGACCCAGTACTCC.

The gene calls are TRBV20-1 and TRBJ2-7; 10 bases map to TRBD2. There are 15 residues in the CDR3. Trimming took 0 bases from V and 3 from J; bases not matched to a gene: 5. Per the germline V gene, CDR1 is DFQATT and CDR2 is SNEGSKA (reference sequence). The DNA of the CDR3 is TGCAGTGCTAGAGATTTGCTAGCGGGAGTCTACGAGCAGTACTTC. It yields the protein CSARDLLAGVYEQYF.

This chain uses TRBV11-2 with TRBJ2-4; D is possibly TRBD1 (5 bases). The V gene's germline CDR1 is SGHAT and CDR2 FQNNGV. This CDR3 comprises 15 residues. With 1 base removed from V and 5 bases from J, the gap between germline ends came to 12 bases. The CDR3 region has the DNA TGTGCCAGCAGCTTAGGACGGAGCAGGGAAAACATTCAGTACTTC. Translated, it gives CASSLGRSRENIQYF.

This clonotype was counted at least ten times. The V call is TRBV5-1, the J call TRBJ2-5; 8 nucleotides align to TRBD1. The V segment lost 3 bases and the J segment 6 bases; nucleotides outside the gene matches: 10. Per the germline V gene, CDR1 is SGHRS and CDR2 is YFSETQ. The CDR3 has 15 amino acids. The CDR3 sequence: CASSSGTGGFQTQYF. The CDR3 DNA reads as TGCGCCAGCAGCTCGGGGACAGGAGGGTTCCAGACCCAGTACTTC.

V is TRBV7-2 and J is TRBJ2-3; 7 positions agree with TRBD2. CDR1 SGHTA and CDR2 FQGNSA come from the germline V gene. V lost 5 bases to trimming and J lost 9 bases; unmatched junction nucleotides: 8. The length of the CDR3 is 13 residues. The CDR3, as DNA: TGTGCCAGCAGCCCCCGGACTAGTGACACGCAGTATTTT. Translating it yields CASSPRTSDTQYF. Full variable domain (missing parts from reference TRBV7-2 and TRBJ2-3): GAGVSQSPSNKVTEKGKDVELRCDPISGHTALYWYRQSLGQGLEFLIYFQGNSAPDKSGLPSDRFSAERTGGSVSTLTIQRTQQEDSAVYLCASSPRTSDTQYFGPGTRLTVL.

The chain carries TRBV28 and TRBJ2-7; D is perhaps TRBD1 or TRBD2 (5 bases each). V was clipped by 9 bases and J by 0 bases, with 18 bases between them. The CDR3 length is 15 residues. Germline CDR1 and CDR2: MDHEN and SYDVKM. The CDR3 reads CARKQIWGSSYEQYF. The CDR3 region has the DNA TGTGCCAGGAAACAGATTTGGGGGTCCTCCTACGAGCAGTACTTC.

This clonotype was detected many times. The genes are TRBV5-1 and TRBJ2-7; unclear D gene. Trimming took off 5 bases at V and 0 bases at J, with 12 bases between the two ends. Per germline, CDR1 SGHRS and CDR2 YFSETQ. There are 14 residues in the CDR3. CDR3 in amino acids: CASRPVTSSYEQYF. The CDR3 nucleotides are TGCGCCAGCAGGCCAGTCACCAGCTCCTACGAGCAGTACTTC.

This chain joins TRBV28 and TRBJ2-2; 10 nucleotides agree with TRBD2. CDR1 is MDHEN, CDR2 SYDVKM, per germline. This CDR3 has 14 residues. The junction had 8 bases not matched to a gene; V was cut back by 7 bases and J by 9 bases. The CDR3 sequence is CASINPGLARELFF. In nucleotides, the CDR3 is TGTGCCAGCATAAATCCGGGACTAGCGAGGGAGCTGTTTTTT. The whole variable domain, remainder taken from reference TRBV28 and TRBJ2-2, is DVKVTQSSRYLVKRTGEKVFLECVQDMDHENMFWYRQDPGLGLRLIYFSYDVKMKEKGDIPEGYSVSREKKERFSLILESASTNQTSMYLCASINPGLARELFFGEGSRLTVL.

The genes are TRBV29-1 and TRBJ2-7; either TRBD1 or TRBD2 may supply D (5 bases each). Trimming pared 4 bases from V and 7 bases from J, leaving 23 bases between. Germline CDR1 reads SQVTM; CDR2 reads ANQGSEA. The CDR3 extends over 15 amino acids. Here the CDR3 reads CSVGTRKGLSWEQYF. The CDR3 nucleotides read TGCAGCGTTGGCACTAGGAAGGGGCTTAGTTGGGAGCAGTACTTC.

This clonotype was picked up a small number of times. The chain carries TRBV5-1 and TRBJ2-3, with TRBD1 matching 7 bases. Looked up from germline, CDR1 is SGHRS and CDR2 is YFSETQ. CDR3 length equals 15 residues. Germline trimming cut 4 bases from V and 2 bases from J; bases unmatched to any gene: 7. The CDR3: CASSGQGVSTDTQYF. CDR3 DNA: TGCGCCAGCAGCGGGCAGGGGGTCTCCACAGATACGCAGTATTTT.

In its sample, this clonotype was seen a few times. The genes are TRBV20-1 and TRBJ2-5, with 9 bases fitting TRBD2. CDR1 DFQATT and CDR2 SNEGSKA come from the germline V gene (reference sequence). J gave up 4 bases and V 6 bases, and 18 bases lay outside the gene matches. The CDR3 has 17 amino acids. CDR3 sequence reads: CSAGTSRGPLPGETQYF. The CDR3 DNA reads TGCAGTGCCGGGACTAGCAGGGGCCCTTTACCTGGAGAGACCCAGTACTTC.

This clonotype appeared a few times. The chain links TRBV6-1 to TRBJ2-1; a weak D match, TRBD1 (6 bases). CDR3 length: 16 amino acids. The germline V gene encodes CDR1 MNHNS and CDR2 SASEGT. Trimming removed 4 bases at V and 1 base at J, with 14 bases between. For the CDR3, the DNA is TGTGCCAGCAGTGGCCCCACAGGGTCTTCCTACAATGAGCAGTTCTTC. This gives the protein CASSGPTGSSYNEQFF.

This clonotype was seen ten or more times. The gene calls are TRBV12-3 or TRBV12-4 and TRBJ2-7; D might be TRBD2 (7 bases). Between the trimmed V and J ends, which lost 3 bases and 9 bases, there was a span of 18 bases. The CDR3 is made up of 14 amino acids. Here the CDR3 DNA reads TGTGCCAGCAGTTTTGGGGGGGGCAGGGAGGCGCAGTACTTC. Its translation is CASSFGGGREAQYF.

This clonotype turned up a few times. The chain couples TRBV2 to TRBJ1-2; D is ambiguous. This CDR3 is built from 12 residues. Deletions cut 2 bases from V and 8 bases from J, with 9 bases between. Germline CDR1 is SNHLY and CDR2 is FYNNEI. The CDR3, as DNA: TGTGCCAGCAGTGAATCCGGGGTCGGCTACACCTTC. This codes for CASSESGVGYTF.

The CDR3 DNA reads TGTGCCAGCCGCCGGTGGGCAACCGGTTGGGAGCAGTACTTC. As protein: CASRRWATGWEQYF. The rearrangement links TRBV11-3 to TRBJ2-7; D ambiguous. This CDR3 comprises 14 residues. From germline, CDR1 is SGHNT and CDR2 YENEEA. Trimming stripped 8 bases from V and 7 bases from J, with 21 bases between.

This clonotype came up a few times. This chain connects TRBV27 to TRBJ2-1; a possible D gene is TRBD2 (6 bases). This CDR3 comprises 14 residues. Germline V gene data show CDR1 as MNHEY and CDR2 as SMNVEV (reference sequence). The ends were cut back, 6 bases at V and 3 bases at J, with 12 bases in the middle. The CDR3 region is CASSLSGVYNEQFF. The CDR3 region has the DNA TGTGCCAGCAGCCTTAGCGGAGTCTACAATGAGCAGTTCTTC.